The TCR beta chain described here comes from a study of T-cell memory formation after mild COVID-19. TCR alpha and TCR beta cDNA libraries carrying sample barcodes and UMIs came from 5'RACE with constant-segment primers. Using its own MiXCR run on the 5' RACE reads, TCRdb lists one record per CDR3 protein. In the table there are more than 300,000 distinct CDR3 sequences, 20% to 25% of which are singletons. V lost 0 bases to trimming and J lost 5 bases, with 13 bases between them. Germline V CDR1 and CDR2: DFQATT, SNEGSKA (reference sequence). This CDR3 is 14 amino acids long. Study outcomes and limitations: Those CD4+ clones that contracted were mainly in CM and EM (CD8+ ones in EMRA).

With respect to this clonotype: The antigen is unknown.

Sequencing was carried out using PBMCs or a T cell subset sorted from them (not recorded which). The V gene is TRBV20-1, the J gene TRBJ1-1, with D possibly being TRBD1 (5 bases). The clonotype originates from a man between 18 and 35 years old who had mild COVID-19 (a few samples of this study predate the infection). Cell type and time point are not known. CDR3 in DNA: TGCAGTGCTAGAGATGCGCAGGGTGGAACTGAAGCTTTCTTT. Amino acids: CSARDAQGGTEAFF.